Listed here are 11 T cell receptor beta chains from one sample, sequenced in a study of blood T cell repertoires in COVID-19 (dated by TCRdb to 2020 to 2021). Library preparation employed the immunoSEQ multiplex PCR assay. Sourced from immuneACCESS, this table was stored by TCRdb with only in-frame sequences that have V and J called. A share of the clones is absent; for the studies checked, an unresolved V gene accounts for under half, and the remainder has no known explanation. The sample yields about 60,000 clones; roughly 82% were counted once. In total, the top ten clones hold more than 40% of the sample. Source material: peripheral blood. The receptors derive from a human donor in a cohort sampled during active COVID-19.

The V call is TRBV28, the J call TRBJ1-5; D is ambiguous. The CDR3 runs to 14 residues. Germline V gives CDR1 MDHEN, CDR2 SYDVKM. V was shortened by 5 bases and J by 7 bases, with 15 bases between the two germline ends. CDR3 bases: TGTGCCAGCAGTCCCACTCCCCCTTTACAGCCCCAGCATTTT. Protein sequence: CASSPTPPLQPQHF.

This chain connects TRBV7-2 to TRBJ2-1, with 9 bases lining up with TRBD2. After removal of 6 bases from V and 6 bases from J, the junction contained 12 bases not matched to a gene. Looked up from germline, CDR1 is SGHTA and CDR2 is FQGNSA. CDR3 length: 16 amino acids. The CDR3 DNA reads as TGTGCCAGCAGTCGAGACCACCTAGCGGGGACCAATGAGCAGTTCTTC. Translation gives CASSRDHLAGTNEQFF.

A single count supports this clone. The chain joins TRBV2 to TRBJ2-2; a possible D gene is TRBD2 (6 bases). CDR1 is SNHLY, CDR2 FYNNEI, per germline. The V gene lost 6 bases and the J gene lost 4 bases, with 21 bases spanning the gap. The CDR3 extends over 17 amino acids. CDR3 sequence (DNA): TGTGCCAGCAGCTACTGGGGACTGGAGAGAGGCACCGGGGAGCTGTTTTTT. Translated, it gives CASSYWGLERGTGELFF.

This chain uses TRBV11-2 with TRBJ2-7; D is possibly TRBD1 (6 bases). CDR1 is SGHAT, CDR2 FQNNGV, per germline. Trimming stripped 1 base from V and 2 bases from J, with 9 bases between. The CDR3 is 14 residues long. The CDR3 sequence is CASSLGTATYEQYF. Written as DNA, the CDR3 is TGTGCCAGCAGCTTAGGGACAGCGACCTACGAGCAGTACTTC.

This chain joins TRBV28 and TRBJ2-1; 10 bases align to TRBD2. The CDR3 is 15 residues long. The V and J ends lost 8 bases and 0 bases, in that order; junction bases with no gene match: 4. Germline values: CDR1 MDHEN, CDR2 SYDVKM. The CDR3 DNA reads TGTGCCAGCCCCCCTAGCGGGGGCTCCTACAATGAGCAGTTCTTC. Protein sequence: CASPPSGGSYNEQFF.

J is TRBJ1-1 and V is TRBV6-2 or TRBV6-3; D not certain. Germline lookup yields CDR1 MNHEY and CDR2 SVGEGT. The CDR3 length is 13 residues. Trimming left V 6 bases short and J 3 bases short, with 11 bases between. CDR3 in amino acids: CASSPRWDTEAFF. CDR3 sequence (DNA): TGTGCCAGCAGCCCCAGGTGGGACACTGAAGCTTTCTTT.

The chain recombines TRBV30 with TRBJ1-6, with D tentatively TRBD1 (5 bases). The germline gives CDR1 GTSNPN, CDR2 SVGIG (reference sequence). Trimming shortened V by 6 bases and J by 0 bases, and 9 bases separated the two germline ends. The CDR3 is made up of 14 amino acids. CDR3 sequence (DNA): TGTGCCTGCGCCGGGGGCTCCTATAATTCACCCCTCCACTTT. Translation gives CACAGGSYNSPLHF.

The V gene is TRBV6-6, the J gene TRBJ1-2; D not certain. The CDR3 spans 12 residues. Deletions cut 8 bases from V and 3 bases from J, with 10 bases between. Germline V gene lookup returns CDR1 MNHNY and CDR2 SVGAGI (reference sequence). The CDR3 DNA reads TGTGCCAGCGGACGATCCGACTATGGCTACACCTTC. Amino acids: CASGRSDYGYTF.

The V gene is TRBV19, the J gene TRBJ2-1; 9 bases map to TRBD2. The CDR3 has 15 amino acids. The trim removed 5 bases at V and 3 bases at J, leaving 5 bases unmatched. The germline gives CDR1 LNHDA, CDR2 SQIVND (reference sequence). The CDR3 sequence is CASSLGRGGYNEQFF. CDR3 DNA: TGTGCCAGTAGTCTAGGGCGGGGGGGCTACAATGAGCAGTTCTTC.

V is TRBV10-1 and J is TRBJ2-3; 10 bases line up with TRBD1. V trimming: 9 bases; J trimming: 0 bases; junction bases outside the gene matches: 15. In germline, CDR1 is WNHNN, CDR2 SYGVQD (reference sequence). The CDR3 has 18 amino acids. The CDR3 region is CASHLAGQGTGSTDTQYF. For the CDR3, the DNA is TGCGCCAGTCACTTAGCGGGACAGGGGACGGGAAGCACAGATACGCAGTATTTT.

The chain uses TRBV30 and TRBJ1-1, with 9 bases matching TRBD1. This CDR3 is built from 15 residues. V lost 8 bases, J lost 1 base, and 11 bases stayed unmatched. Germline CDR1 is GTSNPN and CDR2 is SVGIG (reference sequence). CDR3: CARSGTGFWNTEAFF. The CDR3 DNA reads TGTGCCAGGTCCGGGACAGGGTTTTGGAACACTGAAGCTTTCTTT. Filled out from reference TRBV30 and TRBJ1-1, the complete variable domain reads SQTIHQWPATLVQPVGSPLSLECTVEGTSNPNLYWYRQAAGRGLQLLFYSVGIGQISSEVPQNLSASRPQDRQFILSSKKLLLSDSGFYLCARSGTGFWNTEAFFGQGTRLTVV.